The text below deals with one T cell receptor (beta chain). The sample originates from a study of blood T cell repertoires in COVID-19. At the level of the study: T cells, B-cell-depleted T cells, or PBMCs supplied cDNA or gDNA.

Authors' data handling: Researchers report that nucleated cell counts were estimated from reference gene primer amplification. Sequenced by immunoSEQ multiplex PCR; TCRdb stores in-frame clones only, minus some. V and J calls and clone size are as listed in that table; D and trimming were resolved from the DNA. The sample carries roughly 320,000 clones, about nine tenths recorded once. Sequencing input: peripheral blood. The receptor was isolated from a woman between 50 and 59 years old with COVID-19, enrolled during active disease.

The CDR3 spells CATSDPGQGAETQYF. The CDR3 DNA is TGTGCCACCAGTGACCCCGGACAGGGGGCCGAGACCCAGTACTTC. The chain employs TRBV24-1 and TRBJ2-5; TRBD1 matches 11 bases. Per the germline V gene, CDR1 is KGHDR and CDR2 is SFDVKD. CDR3 size: 15 residues. V shed 4 bases and J 5 bases; nucleotides not matched to a gene: 5.